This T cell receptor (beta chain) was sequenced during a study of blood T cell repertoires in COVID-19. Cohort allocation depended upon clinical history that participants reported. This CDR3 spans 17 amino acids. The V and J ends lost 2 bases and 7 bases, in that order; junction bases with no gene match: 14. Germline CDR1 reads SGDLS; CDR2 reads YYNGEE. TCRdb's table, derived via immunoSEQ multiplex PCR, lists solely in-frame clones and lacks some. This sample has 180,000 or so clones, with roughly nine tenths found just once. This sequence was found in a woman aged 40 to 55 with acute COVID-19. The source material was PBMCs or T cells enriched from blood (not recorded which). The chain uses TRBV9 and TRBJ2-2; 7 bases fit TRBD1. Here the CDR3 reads CASSVGSVGGAGGELFF. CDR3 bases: TGTGCCAGCAGCGTCGGTAGTGTAGGGGGCGCGGGCGGGGAGCTGTTTTTT. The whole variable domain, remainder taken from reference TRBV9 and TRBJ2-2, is DSGVTQTPKHLITATGQRVTLRCSPRSGDLSVYWYQQSLDQGLQFLIQYYNGEERAKGNILERFSAQQFPDLHSELNLSSLELGDSALYFCASSVGSVGGAGGELFFGEGSRLTVL.